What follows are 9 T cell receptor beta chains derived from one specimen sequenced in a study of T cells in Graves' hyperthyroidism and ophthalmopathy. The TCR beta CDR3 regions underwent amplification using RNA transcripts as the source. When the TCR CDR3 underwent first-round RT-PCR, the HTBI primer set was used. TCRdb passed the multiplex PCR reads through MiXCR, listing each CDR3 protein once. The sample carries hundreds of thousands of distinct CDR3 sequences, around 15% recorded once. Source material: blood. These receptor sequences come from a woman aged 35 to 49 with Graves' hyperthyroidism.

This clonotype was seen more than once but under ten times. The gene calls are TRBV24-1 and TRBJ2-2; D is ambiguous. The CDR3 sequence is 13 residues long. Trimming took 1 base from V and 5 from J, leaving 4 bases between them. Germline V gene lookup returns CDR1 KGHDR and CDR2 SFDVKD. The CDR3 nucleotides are TGTGCCACCAGTGATTTATGGACCGGGGAGCTGTTTTTT. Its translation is CATSDLWTGELFF.

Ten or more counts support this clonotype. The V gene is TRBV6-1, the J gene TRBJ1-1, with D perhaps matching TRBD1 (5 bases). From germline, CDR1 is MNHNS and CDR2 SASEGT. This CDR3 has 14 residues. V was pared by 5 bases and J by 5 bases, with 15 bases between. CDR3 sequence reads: CASSLWQGETEAFF. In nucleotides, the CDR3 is TGTGCCAGCAGTCTGTGGCAGGGAGAAACTGAAGCTTTCTTT.

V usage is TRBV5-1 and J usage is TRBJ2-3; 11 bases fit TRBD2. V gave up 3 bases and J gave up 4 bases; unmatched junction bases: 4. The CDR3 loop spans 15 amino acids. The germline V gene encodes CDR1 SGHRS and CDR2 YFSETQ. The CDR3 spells CASSSVAGGPDTQYF. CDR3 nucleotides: TGCGCCAGCAGCTCGGTAGCGGGAGGGCCAGATACGCAGTATTTT.

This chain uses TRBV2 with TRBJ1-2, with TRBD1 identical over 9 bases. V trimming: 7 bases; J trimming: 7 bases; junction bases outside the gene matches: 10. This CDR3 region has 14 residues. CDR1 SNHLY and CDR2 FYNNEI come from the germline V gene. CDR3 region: CASNRDREAGGYTF. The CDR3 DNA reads TGTGCCAGCAATAGGGACAGGGAAGCCGGTGGCTACACCTTC.

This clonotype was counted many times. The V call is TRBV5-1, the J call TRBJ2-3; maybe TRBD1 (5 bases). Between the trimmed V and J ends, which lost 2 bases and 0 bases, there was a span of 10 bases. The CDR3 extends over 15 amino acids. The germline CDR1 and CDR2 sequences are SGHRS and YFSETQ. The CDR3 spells CASSLRQTSTDTQYF. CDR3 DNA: TGCGCCAGCAGCTTACGACAGACTAGCACAGATACGCAGTATTTT.

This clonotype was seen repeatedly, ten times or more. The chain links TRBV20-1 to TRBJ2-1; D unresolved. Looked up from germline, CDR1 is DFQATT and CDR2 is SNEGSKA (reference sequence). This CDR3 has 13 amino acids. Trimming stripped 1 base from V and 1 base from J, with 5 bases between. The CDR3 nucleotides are TGCAGTGCTAGAGCGCGATCCTACAATGAGCAGTTCTTC. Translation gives CSARARSYNEQFF.

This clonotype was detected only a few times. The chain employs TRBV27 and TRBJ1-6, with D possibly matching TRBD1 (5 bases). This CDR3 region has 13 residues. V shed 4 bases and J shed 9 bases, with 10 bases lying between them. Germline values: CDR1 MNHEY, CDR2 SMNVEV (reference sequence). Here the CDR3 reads CASSSQGASPLHF. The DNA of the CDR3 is TGTGCCAGCAGTTCCCAGGGAGCTTCACCCCTCCACTTT.

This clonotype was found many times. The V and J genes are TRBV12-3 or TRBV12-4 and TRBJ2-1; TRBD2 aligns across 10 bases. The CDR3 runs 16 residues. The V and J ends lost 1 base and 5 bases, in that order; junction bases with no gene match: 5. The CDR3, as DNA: TGTGCCAGCAGTTTAGGTCCTAGCGGGAGCCACAATGAGCAGTTCTTC. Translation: CASSLGPSGSHNEQFF.

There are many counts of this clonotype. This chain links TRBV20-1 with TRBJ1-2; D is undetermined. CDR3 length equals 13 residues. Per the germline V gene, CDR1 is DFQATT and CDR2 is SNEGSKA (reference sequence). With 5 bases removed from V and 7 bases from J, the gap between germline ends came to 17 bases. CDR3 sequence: CSAPLVVTVGYTF. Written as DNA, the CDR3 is TGCAGTGCTCCACTGGTGGTAACTGTTGGCTACACCTTC.